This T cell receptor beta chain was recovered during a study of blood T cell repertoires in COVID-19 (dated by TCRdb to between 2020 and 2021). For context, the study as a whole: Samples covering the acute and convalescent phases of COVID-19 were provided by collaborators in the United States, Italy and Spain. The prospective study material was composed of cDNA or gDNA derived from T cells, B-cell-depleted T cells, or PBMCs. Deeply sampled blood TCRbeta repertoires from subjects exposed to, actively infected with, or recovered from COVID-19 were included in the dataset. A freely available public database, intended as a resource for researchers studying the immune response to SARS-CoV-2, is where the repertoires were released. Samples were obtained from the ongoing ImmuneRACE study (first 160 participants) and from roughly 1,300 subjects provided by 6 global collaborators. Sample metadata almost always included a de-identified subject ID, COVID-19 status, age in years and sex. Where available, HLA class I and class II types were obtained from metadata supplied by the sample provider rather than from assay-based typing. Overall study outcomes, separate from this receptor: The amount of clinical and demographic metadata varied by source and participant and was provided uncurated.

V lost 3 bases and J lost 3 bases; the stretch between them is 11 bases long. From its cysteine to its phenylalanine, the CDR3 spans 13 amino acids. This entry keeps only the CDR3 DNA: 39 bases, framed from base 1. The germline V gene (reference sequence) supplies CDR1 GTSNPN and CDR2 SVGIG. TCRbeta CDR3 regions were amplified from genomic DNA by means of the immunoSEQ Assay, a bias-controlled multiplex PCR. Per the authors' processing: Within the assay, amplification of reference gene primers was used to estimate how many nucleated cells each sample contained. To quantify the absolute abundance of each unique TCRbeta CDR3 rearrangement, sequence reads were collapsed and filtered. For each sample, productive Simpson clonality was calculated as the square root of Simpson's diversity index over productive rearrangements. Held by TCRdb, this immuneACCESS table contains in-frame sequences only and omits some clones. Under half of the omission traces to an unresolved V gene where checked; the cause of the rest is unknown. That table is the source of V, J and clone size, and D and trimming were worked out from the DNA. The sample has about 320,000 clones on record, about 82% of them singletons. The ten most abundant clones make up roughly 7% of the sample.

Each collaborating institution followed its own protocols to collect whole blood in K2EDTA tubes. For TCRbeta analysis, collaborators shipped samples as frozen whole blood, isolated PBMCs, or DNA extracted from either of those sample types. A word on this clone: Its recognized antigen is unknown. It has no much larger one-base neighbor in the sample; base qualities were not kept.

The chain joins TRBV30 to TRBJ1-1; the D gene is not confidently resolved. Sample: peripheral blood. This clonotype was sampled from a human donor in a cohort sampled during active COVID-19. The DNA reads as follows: TGTGCCTGGAGGGGCAGGTGGGACACTGAAGCTTTCTTT. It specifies CAWRGRWDTEAFF. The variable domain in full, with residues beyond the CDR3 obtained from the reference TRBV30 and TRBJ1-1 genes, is SQTIHQWPATLVQPVGSPLSLECTVEGTSNPNLYWYRQAAGRGLQLLFYSVGIGQISSEVPQNLSASRPQDRQFILSSKKLLLSDSGFYLCAWRGRWDTEAFFGQGTRLTVV.